A selection of T cell receptor beta chains follows, all from one sample in a study of regulatory T cells in long-lasting Graves disease. MiXCR, run by TCRdb on the multiplex PCR reads, gives a single entry per CDR3 protein. The sample has roughly 450,000 distinct CDR3 sequences; 20% to 30% are singletons. The sequencing here drew on peripheral blood mononuclear cells (PBMCs), taken when the disease was refractory, from a patient treated with antithyroid drugs. Receptors were obtained from a female donor with Graves disease. CDR3s leave out the opening cysteine and the closing phenylalanine or tryptophan. Each record gives: J gene, V gene, CDR3 protein.

>TRBJ1-1|TRBV6-2/TRBV6-3
ASRAQGYEAF
>TRBJ2-7|TRBV5-1
ASSSWGEGYEQY
>TRBJ1-2|TRBV7-2
ASSLYQNYGYT
>TRBJ1-3|TRBV16
ASSPSARTGNTIY
>TRBJ1-1|TRBV18
ASSADRLNTEAF
>TRBJ2-7|TRBV7-9
ASSSAREQY
>TRBJ2-7|TRBV7-2
ASSASTRSLHEQY
>TRBJ2-1|TRBV5-1
ASSLGSSGTYNEQF
>TRBJ1-1|TRBV11-2
ASSFPPGQGGGAF
>TRBJ1-2|TRBV27
ASSLSGTGGRINYGYT
>TRBJ2-1|TRBV7-9
ASSLGGIIAGKYNEQF
>TRBJ1-5|TRBV24-1
ATSDGLYSNQPQH
>TRBJ2-3|TRBV18
ASSPIETGGTDTQY
>TRBJ2-2|TRBV12-3/TRBV12-4
ASSYRQGLHTGELF
>TRBJ2-2|TRBV18
ASSRTGANTGELF
>TRBJ1-1|TRBV6-2/TRBV6-3
ASSEDRVWSLAF
>TRBJ1-5|TRBV12-3/TRBV12-4
ASSFGQGAWPQH
>TRBJ1-5|TRBV5-5
ASSLAGGLGQPQH
>TRBJ2-7|TRBV7-3
ASGPGGTSYEQY
>TRBJ1-2|TRBV6-1
ASSPEGSGYT
>TRBJ2-4|TRBV3-1
ASSQSGGQSKNIQY
>TRBJ2-6|TRBV19
ASSLLGAISGANVLT
>TRBJ1-4|TRBV12-3/TRBV12-4
ASSLGPIQVGEKLF
>TRBJ2-2|TRBV19
ASSTGAGSSTGELF